The rows below give T cell receptor beta chains drawn from one sample of a study of blood T cell repertoires in COVID-19. Profiled with immunoSEQ multiplex PCR; TCRdb holds only in-frame clones, not every one. The sample consists of under 300,000 clones, 65% to 85% of them appearing once. The sequenced sample was PBMCs or T cells enriched from blood (not recorded which). The receptors stem from a man aged 50-59 years who had recovered from COVID-19. The CDR3 runs from the conserved cysteine through the conserved F or W. A D gene is named only where the DNA matches it firmly. Clone size is shown for a subset of rows, as once, few, many or a class of expanded clone.

cdr3_aa,cdr3_nt,d_call,clone_size,v_call,j_call
CASSYSPGQGFTLNQPQHF,TGTGCCAGCAGTTACTCCCCGGGACAGGGATTTACCCTCAATCAGCCCCAGCATTTT,TRBD1,NA,TRBV6-2/TRBV6-3,TRBJ1-5
CASSLPGGTTDTQYF,TGCGCCAGCAGCCTCCCGGGGGGGACCACAGATACGCAGTATTTT,TRBD2,NA,TRBV5-1,TRBJ2-3
CASSYGLAGTYEQYF,TGTGCCAGCAGTTACGGGCTAGCGGGAACCTACGAGCAGTACTTC,TRBD2,NA,TRBV6-2/TRBV6-3,TRBJ2-7
CASSLGGTGGYEQYF,TGCGCCAGCAGCTTAGGAGGGACAGGGGGCTACGAGCAGTACTTC,TRBD1,many,TRBV5-1,TRBJ2-7
CARSWGAGGSYGYTF,TGCGCCCGCAGCTGGGGGGCAGGGGGCAGCTATGGCTACACCTTC,TRBD1,NA,TRBV5-1,TRBJ1-2
CASSGDWNQPQHF,TGTGCCAGCTCAGGGGATTGGAATCAGCCCCAGCATTTT,NA,NA,TRBV6-4,TRBJ1-5
CAWSLTRGTEAFF,TGTGCCTGGAGTCTCACCCGAGGCACTGAAGCTTTCTTT,NA,NA,TRBV30,TRBJ1-1
CASSLGGRGSYEQYF,TGTGCCAGCAGCTTGGGCGGGAGAGGGTCCTACGAGCAGTACTTC,TRBD2,once,TRBV5-6,TRBJ2-7
CASSRRTGLVNTQYF,TGTGCCAGCAGTCGTAGGACAGGTCTCGTGAATACGCAGTATTTT,TRBD1,once,TRBV27,TRBJ2-3
CASSVSPEGNQPQHF,TGTGCCAGCAGCGTATCTCCGGAGGGCAATCAGCCCCAGCATTTT,NA,NA,TRBV9,TRBJ1-5
CASSARGGPNIQYF,TGTGCCAGCAGCGCCCGGGGGGGACCAAACATTCAGTACTTC,TRBD2,few,TRBV5-4,TRBJ2-4
CASRESAGGRPSVF,TGTGCCAGCAGAGAAAGTGCGGGGGGTCGGCCTTCTGTCTTC,TRBD2,NA,TRBV27,TRBJ2-1
CASSKGGADYEQYF,TGTGCCAGCAGCAAGGGCGGGGCGGACTACGAGCAGTACTTC,NA,NA,TRBV9,TRBJ2-7
CASSQDNRGGTNEKLFF,TGCGCCAGCAGCCAAGATAACAGAGGGGGCACTAATGAAAAACTGTTTTTT,TRBD1,NA,TRBV4-1,TRBJ1-4
CASTPQAGGTDTQYF,TGTGCCAGCACCCCTCAAGCGGGCGGCACAGATACGCAGTATTTT,NA,NA,TRBV3-1/TRBV3-2,TRBJ2-3
CAISERGTATGELFF,TGTGCCATCAGTGAACGCGGGACCGCTACCGGGGAGCTGTTTTTT,NA,NA,TRBV10-3,TRBJ2-2
CSVEATGLHGYTF,TGCAGCGTTGAAGCGACAGGTCTCCATGGCTACACCTTC,NA,few,TRBV29-1,TRBJ1-2
CASSDLMWPQHF,TGCGCCAGCAGTGACCTTATGTGGCCCCAGCATTTT,NA,NA,TRBV10-1,TRBJ1-5
CASSLYSGAEAFF,TGTGCCAGCAGTTTATATTCCGGAGCTGAAGCTTTCTTT,NA,NA,TRBV27,TRBJ1-1
CASSRTGWGNTEAFF,TGTGCCAGCAGTAGGACAGGGTGGGGGAACACTGAAGCTTTCTTT,TRBD1,NA,TRBV6-5,TRBJ1-1
CASSPTSGIYNEQFF,TGTGCCAGCAGCCCCACTAGCGGGATTTACAATGAGCAGTTCTTC,TRBD2,NA,TRBV11-2,TRBJ2-1
CASSLQAGGPYEQYF,TGTGCCAGCAGCTTACAAGCGGGAGGGCCCTACGAGCAGTACTTC,TRBD2,NA,TRBV7-2,TRBJ2-7
CASSFSGRDSYGYTF,TGTGCCAGCAGTTTTTCAGGCCGGGACAGCTATGGCTACACCTTC,TRBD1,few,TRBV11-3,TRBJ1-2
CASSKALIGRGETQYF,TGTGCCAGCAGCAAAGCTCTTATTGGCCGGGGGGAGACCCAGTACTTC,NA,NA,TRBV21-1,TRBJ2-5
CASSKPPQRASNEKLFF,TGTGCCAGCAGCAAGCCCCCCCAGAGGGCGTCAAATGAAAAACTGTTTTTT,NA,NA,TRBV21-1,TRBJ1-4
CASRLGHGNEKLFF,TGTGCCAGTAGGTTGGGACATGGGAATGAAAAACTGTTTTTT,NA,few,TRBV19,TRBJ1-4
CASSPTSKTQYF,TGCGCCAGCAGCCCGACTAGTAAGACCCAGTACTTC,NA,few,TRBV4-3,TRBJ2-5
CASKSGGASYNEQFF,TGTGCCAGCAAAAGCGGGGGGGCCTCCTACAATGAGCAGTTCTTC,TRBD2,NA,TRBV27,TRBJ2-1
CASSKGQGKNEKLFF,TGCGCCAGCAGCAAGGGACAGGGGAAGAATGAAAAACTGTTTTTT,TRBD1,NA,TRBV5-1,TRBJ1-4
CARSWVPLVGGVASPLHF,TGTGCCAGAAGCTGGGTCCCCCTCGTGGGAGGTGTAGCTTCACCCCTCCACTTT,NA,NA,TRBV5-3,TRBJ1-6
CASSLAGGSTDTQYF,TGTGCCAGCAGCCTAGCGGGAGGGAGTACAGATACGCAGTATTTT,TRBD2,once,TRBV7-6,TRBJ2-3
CSVVRREKLFF,TGCAGCGTTGTCAGGCGTGAAAAACTGTTTTTT,NA,once,TRBV29-1,TRBJ1-4
CASSPNRWRGYEQYF,TGTGCCAGCAGTCCCAACCGGTGGAGGGGCTACGAGCAGTACTTC,NA,once,TRBV6-2/TRBV6-3,TRBJ2-7
CASSLSRGNTGELFF,TGTGCCAGCAGTTTGAGTCGGGGGAACACCGGGGAGCTGTTTTTT,NA,NA,TRBV28,TRBJ2-2
CASSQEASSRNTIYF,TGTGCCAGCAGCCAAGAAGCTAGTAGTCGAAACACCATATATTTT,NA,NA,TRBV3-1/TRBV3-2,TRBJ1-3
CASRHGQLMYQETQYF,TGTGCCAGCAGACACGGACAGCTTATGTACCAAGAGACCCAGTACTTC,NA,NA,TRBV28,TRBJ2-5
CASSSELFTDTQYF,TGTGCCAGCAGCTCCGAGCTCTTCACAGATACGCAGTATTTT,NA,NA,TRBV7-2,TRBJ2-3
CASRIGANTGELFF,TGTGCCAGCAGGATAGGGGCGAACACCGGGGAGCTGTTTTTT,NA,NA,TRBV2,TRBJ2-2
CASSPVTDTQYF,TGTGCCAGCAGTCCCGTGACAGATACGCAGTATTTT,NA,few,TRBV12-3/TRBV12-4,TRBJ2-3